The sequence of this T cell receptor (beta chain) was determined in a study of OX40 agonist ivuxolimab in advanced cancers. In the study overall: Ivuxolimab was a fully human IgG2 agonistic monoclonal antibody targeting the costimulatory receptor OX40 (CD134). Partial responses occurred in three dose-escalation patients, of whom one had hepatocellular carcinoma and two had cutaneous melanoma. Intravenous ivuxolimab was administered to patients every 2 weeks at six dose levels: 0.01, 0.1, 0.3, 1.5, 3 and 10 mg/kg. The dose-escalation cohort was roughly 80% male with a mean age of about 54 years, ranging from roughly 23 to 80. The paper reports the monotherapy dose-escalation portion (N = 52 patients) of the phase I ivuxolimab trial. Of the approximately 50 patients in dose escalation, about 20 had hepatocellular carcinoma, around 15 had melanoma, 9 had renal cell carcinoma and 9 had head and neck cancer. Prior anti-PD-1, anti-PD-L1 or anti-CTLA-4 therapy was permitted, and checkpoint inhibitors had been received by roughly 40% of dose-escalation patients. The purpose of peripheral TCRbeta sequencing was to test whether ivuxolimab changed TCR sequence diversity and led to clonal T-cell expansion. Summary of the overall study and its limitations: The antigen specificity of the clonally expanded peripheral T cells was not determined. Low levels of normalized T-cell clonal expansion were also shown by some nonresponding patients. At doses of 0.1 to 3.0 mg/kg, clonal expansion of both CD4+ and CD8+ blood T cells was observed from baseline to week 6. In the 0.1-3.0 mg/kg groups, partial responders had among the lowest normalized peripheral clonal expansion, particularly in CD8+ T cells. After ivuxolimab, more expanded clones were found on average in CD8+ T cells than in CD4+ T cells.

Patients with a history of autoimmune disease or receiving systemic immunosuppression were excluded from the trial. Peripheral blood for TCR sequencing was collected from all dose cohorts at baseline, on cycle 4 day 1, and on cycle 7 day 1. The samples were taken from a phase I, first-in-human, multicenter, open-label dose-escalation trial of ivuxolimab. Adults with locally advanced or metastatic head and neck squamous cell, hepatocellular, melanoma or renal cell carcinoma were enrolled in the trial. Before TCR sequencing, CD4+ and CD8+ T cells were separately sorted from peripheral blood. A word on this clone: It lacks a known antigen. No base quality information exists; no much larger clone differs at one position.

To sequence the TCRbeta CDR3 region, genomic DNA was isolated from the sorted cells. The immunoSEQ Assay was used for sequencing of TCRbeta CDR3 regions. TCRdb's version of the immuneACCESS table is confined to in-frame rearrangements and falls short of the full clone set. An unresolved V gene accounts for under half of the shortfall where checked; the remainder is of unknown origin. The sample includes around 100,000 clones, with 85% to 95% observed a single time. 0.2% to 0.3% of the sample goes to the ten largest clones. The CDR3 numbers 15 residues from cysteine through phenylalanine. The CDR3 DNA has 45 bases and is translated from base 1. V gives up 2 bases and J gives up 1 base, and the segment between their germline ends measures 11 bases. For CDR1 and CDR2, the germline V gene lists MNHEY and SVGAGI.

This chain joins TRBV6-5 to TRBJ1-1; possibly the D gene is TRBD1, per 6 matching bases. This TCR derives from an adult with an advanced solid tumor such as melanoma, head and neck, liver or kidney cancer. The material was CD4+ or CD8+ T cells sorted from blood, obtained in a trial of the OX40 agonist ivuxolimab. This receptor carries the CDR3 CASSYADRRNTEAFF. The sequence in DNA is TGTGCCAGCAGTTACGCGGACAGAAGGAACACTGAAGCTTTCTTT.